These 11 T cell receptor beta chains share one sample of origin, sequenced in a study of identical twins. TCRdb re-derived calls from the 5' RACE reads in MiXCR, one entry per CDR3 protein. The profile shows about 260,000 distinct CDR3 sequences, roughly 7% of them singletons. In addition, the sample was reused for a study of yellow fever vaccine responses in identical twins.

The material sequenced was memory (CD45RO+) T cells sorted from blood. Receptors were obtained from a woman between 18 and 29 years old in good health.

This clonotype was seen only a few times. CDR3 region: CASSLWPDNEKLFF. CDR3 in DNA: TGTGCCAGCAGTTTATGGCCAGATAATGAAAAACTGTTTTTT. This rearrangement joins TRBV28 to TRBJ1-4; D not certain. V gave up 0 bases and J gave up 4 bases, with 6 bases separating them. This CDR3 has 14 amino acids. CDR1 is MDHEN and CDR2 is SYDVKM in the germline V gene. Together with reference TRBV28 and TRBJ1-4, the CDR3 gives the full variable domain: DVKVTQSSRYLVKRTGEKVFLECVQDMDHENMFWYRQDPGLGLRLIYFSYDVKMKEKGDIPEGYSVSREKKERFSLILESASTNQTSMYLCASSLWPDNEKLFFGSGTQLSVL.

There are many counts of this clonotype. The CDR3 DNA follows: TGTGCCATCAGTGTTGGGGGAAACACTGAAGCTTTCTTT. It codes for CAISVGGNTEAFF. The rearrangement joins TRBV10-3 to TRBJ1-1; D may be TRBD1 (5 bases). The CDR3 runs 13 residues. Germline values: CDR1 ENHRY, CDR2 SYGVKD. Deletions cut 4 bases from V and 2 bases from J, with 8 bases between.

This clonotype was seen at least ten times. This chain joins TRBV29-1 and TRBJ1-5; TRBD1 agrees at 9 bases. Germline V gene data show CDR1 as SQVTM and CDR2 as ANQGSEA. CDR3 size: 13 residues. V lost 4 bases and J lost 2; bases outside the gene matches: 0. CDR3 coding DNA: TGCAGCGTTGGGACAGGGGGCAATCAGCCCCAGCATTTT. This translates into CSVGTGGNQPQHF.

This clonotype was seen many times. The chain employs TRBV7-3 and TRBJ2-3, with TRBD1 as a possible D gene (6 bases). The CDR3 has 15 residues. Trimming took 5 bases from V and 2 from J, leaving 14 bases between them. CDR1 is SGHTA and CDR2 is FQGTGA in the germline V gene. CDR3 bases: TGTGCCAGCAGCCATACCGGGACACTCACAGATACGCAGTATTTT. It codes for CASSHTGTLTDTQYF. The complete variable domain, with remaining parts taken from reference TRBV7-3 and TRBJ2-3, reads GAGVSQTPSNKVTEKGKYVELRCDPISGHTALYWYRQSLGQGPEFLIYFQGTGAADDSGLPNDRFFAVRPEGSVSTLKIQRTERGDSAVYLCASSHTGTLTDTQYFGPGTRLTVL.

The chain couples TRBV18 to TRBJ2-1, with no clear D. Germline CDR1 KGHSH, CDR2 LQKENI. V lost 3 bases, J lost 13 bases, and 10 bases lay in between. The length of the CDR3 is 11 residues. In DNA, the CDR3 is TGTGCCAGCTCACCCATGGCGATTCAGTTCTTC. It specifies CASSPMAIQFF.

This chain links TRBV18 with TRBJ1-2, with D possibly TRBD1 on 5 matching bases. This CDR3 comprises 15 residues. Looked up from germline, CDR1 is KGHSH and CDR2 is LQKENI. V shed 3 bases and J shed 4 bases, with 15 bases lying between them. The CDR3 protein is CASSPSQGGSYGYTF. In DNA form, the CDR3 reads TGTGCCAGCTCACCGAGCCAGGGAGGTTCCTATGGCTACACCTTC. Full variable domain (outside the CDR3, taken from reference TRBV18 and TRBJ1-2): NAGVMQNPRHLVRRRGQEARLRCSPMKGHSHVYWYRQLPEEGLKFMVYLQKENIIDESGMPKERFSAEFPKEGPSILRIQQVVRGDSAAYFCASSPSQGGSYGYTFGSGTRLTVV.

V and J are TRBV14 and TRBJ2-5; no definite D call. Germline values: CDR1 SGHDN, CDR2 FVKESK. V lost 1 base to trimming and J lost 9 bases, with 9 bases between them. The CDR3 length is 12 residues. CDR3 DNA sequence: TGTGCCAGCAGCCAAGGACGGGTGTCCCAGTACTTC. This gives the protein CASSQGRVSQYF.

This clonotype was recorded many times. This chain links TRBV5-1 with TRBJ2-5; tentative D call: TRBD1 (6 bases). Germline V gives CDR1 SGHRS, CDR2 YFSETQ. The CDR3 consists of 15 residues. The V end lost 3 bases, the J end lost 5 bases, and 17 bases lay between the germline ends. The CDR3 DNA reads TGCGCCAGCAGCTCCTCAGGGGCCCCCATGGAGACCCAGTACTTC. Protein sequence: CASSSSGAPMETQYF.

This clonotype appeared many times. This chain joins TRBV6-5 and TRBJ1-5; TRBD1 is a possible D gene (5 bases). Germline V gives CDR1 MNHEY, CDR2 SVGAGI. CDR3 length: 13 residues. The ends were cut back, 2 bases at V and 7 bases at J, with 9 bases in the middle. The CDR3 is CASSYKGTQPQHF. The CDR3 DNA reads as TGTGCCAGCAGTTACAAGGGGACCCAGCCCCAGCATTTT.

This clonotype came up a few times. This chain uses TRBV12-3 or TRBV12-4 with TRBJ2-2; possibly TRBD2 for D (6 bases). This CDR3 is 19 amino acids long. V lost 4 bases to trimming and J lost 0 bases, with 21 bases between them. The CDR3 here is CASSSLTRGLNANTGELFF. DNA for the CDR3: TGTGCCAGCAGTTCCTTGACGCGGGGCTTAAACGCGAACACCGGGGAGCTGTTTTTT.

At least ten counts were recorded for this clonotype. The rearrangement uses TRBV28 and TRBJ2-5, with D hard to call. V lost 7 bases and J lost 5, with 20 bases in between. CDR3 length: 15 amino acids. Germline CDR1 reads MDHEN; CDR2 reads SYDVKM. CDR3 coding DNA: TGTGCCAGCACCCAGGTCGGCACGATGAAGGAGACCCAGTACTTC. Protein: CASTQVGTMKETQYF.